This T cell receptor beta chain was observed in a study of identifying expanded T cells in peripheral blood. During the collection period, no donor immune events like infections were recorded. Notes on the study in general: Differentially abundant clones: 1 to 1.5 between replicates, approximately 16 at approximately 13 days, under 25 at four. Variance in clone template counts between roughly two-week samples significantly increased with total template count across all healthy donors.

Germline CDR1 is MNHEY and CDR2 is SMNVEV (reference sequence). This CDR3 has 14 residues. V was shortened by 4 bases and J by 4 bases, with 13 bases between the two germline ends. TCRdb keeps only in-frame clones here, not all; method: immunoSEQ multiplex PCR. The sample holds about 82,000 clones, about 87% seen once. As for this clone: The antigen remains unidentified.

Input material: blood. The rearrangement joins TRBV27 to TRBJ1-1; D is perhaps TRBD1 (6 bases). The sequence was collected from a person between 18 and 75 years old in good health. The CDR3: CASSSRGGLTEAFF. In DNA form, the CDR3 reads TGTGCCAGCAGTTCCCGGGGGGGGCTCACTGAAGCTTTCTTT.